A selection of T cell receptor beta chains follows, all from one sample in a study of cytomegalovirus exposure and HLA in healthy donors. The repertoire was sequenced with immunoSEQ multiplex PCR; TCRdb's copy has only in-frame clones and lacks some. The sample contains about 200,000 clones, around 78% of which appear only once. Sequencing input: PBMCs. The receptors were gathered from a man aged 25 to 40 in good health and CMV-seronegative. CDR3s include the opening cysteine and the closing phenylalanine or tryptophan. The order of the fields is CDR3 protein, CDR3 DNA, V gene, clone size, CDR3 length, J gene, D gene. D genes are given only for firm matches. Clone sizes are given selectively: once, few, many, or a class where the clone is expanded.

CDR3: CASSLALGGNTEAFF
DNA: TGTGCCAGCAGCTTGGCCTTGGGGGGAAACACTGAAGCTTTCTTT
V: TRBV5-4
size: .
length: 15
J: TRBJ1-1
D: .

CDR3: CASSEGAVNTGELFF
DNA: TGTGCCAGCAGCGAGGGAGCGGTGAACACCGGGGAGCTGTTTTTT
V: TRBV7-2
size: .
length: 15
J: TRBJ2-2
D: .

CDR3: CASSWTGPSSTDTQYF
DNA: TGTGCCAGCAGTTGGACAGGACCCTCTAGCACAGATACGCAGTATTTT
V: TRBV28
size: few
length: 16
J: TRBJ2-3
D: TRBD1

CDR3: CASSPLPGQGGTEAFF
DNA: TGTGCCAGCAGCCCCCTCCCGGGACAGGGCGGTACTGAAGCTTTCTTT
V: TRBV9
size: .
length: 16
J: TRBJ1-1
D: TRBD1

CDR3: CASSRQGPEQYF
DNA: TGTGCCAGCAGTAGACAGGGCCCCGAGCAGTACTTC
V: TRBV6-6
size: .
length: 12
J: TRBJ2-7
D: TRBD1

CDR3: CASTGGPSYEQYF
DNA: TGCGCCAGTACAGGTGGCCCTTCCTACGAGCAGTACTTC
V: TRBV5-1
size: .
length: 13
J: TRBJ2-7
D: .

CDR3: CASSEGLAGAREQYF
DNA: TGCGCCAGCAGTGAAGGACTAGCGGGAGCTCGCGAGCAGTACTTC
V: TRBV10-1
size: .
length: 15
J: TRBJ2-7
D: TRBD2

CDR3: CASSEDSGTGAYEQYF
DNA: TGTGCCAGCAGCGAAGATTCCGGGACAGGGGCCTACGAGCAGTACTTC
V: TRBV9
size: .
length: 16
J: TRBJ2-7
D: TRBD1

CDR3: CAISGAGVGNEQYF
DNA: TGTGCCATCAGTGGCGCGGGTGTAGGGAACGAGCAGTACTTC
V: TRBV10-3
size: .
length: 14
J: TRBJ2-7
D: .

CDR3: CASSPGLAGAQETQYF
DNA: TGTGCCAGCAGTCCGGGACTAGCGGGCGCCCAAGAGACCCAGTACTTC
V: TRBV28
size: .
length: 16
J: TRBJ2-5
D: TRBD2

CDR3: CASRTSGRGRDTQYF
DNA: TGTGCCAGCAGAACTAGCGGGAGGGGCCGAGATACGCAGTATTTT
V: TRBV6-5
size: .
length: 15
J: TRBJ2-3
D: TRBD2

CDR3: CASSRQGAGDTQYF
DNA: TGTGCCAGCTCTAGACAGGGGGCGGGAGATACGCAGTATTTT
V: TRBV25-1
size: .
length: 14
J: TRBJ2-3
D: TRBD1

CDR3: CASSRAGTGDNYGYTF
DNA: TGTGCCAGCAGCCGAGCTGGGACAGGGGACAACTATGGCTACACCTTC
V: TRBV4-2
size: .
length: 16
J: TRBJ1-2
D: TRBD1

CDR3: CASRGQGATEAFF
DNA: TGTGCCAGTAGGGGACAGGGGGCCACTGAAGCTTTCTTT
V: TRBV19
size: .
length: 13
J: TRBJ1-1
D: TRBD1

CDR3: CASSISGPYNEQFF
DNA: TGTGCCAGTAGTATCAGCGGGCCCTACAATGAGCAGTTCTTC
V: TRBV19
size: .
length: 14
J: TRBJ2-1
D: .

CDR3: CASSGASEQYF
DNA: TGTGCCAGCAGCGGAGCCTCTGAGCAGTACTTC
V: TRBV9
size: .
length: 11
J: TRBJ2-7
D: .

CDR3: CASMGASVNTEAFF
DNA: TGTGCCAGCATGGGCGCCTCTGTGAACACTGAAGCTTTCTTT
V: TRBV2
size: .
length: 14
J: TRBJ1-1
D: .

CDR3: CASSSRGRATDTQYF
DNA: TGTGCCAGCAGTTCTCGCGGGCGTGCCACAGATACGCAGTATTTT
V: TRBV27
size: .
length: 15
J: TRBJ2-3
D: .

CDR3: CASSTGAGELFF
DNA: TGTGCCAGCAGTACAGGCGCCGGGGAGCTGTTTTTT
V: TRBV2
size: .
length: 12
J: TRBJ2-2
D: .

CDR3: CASSQDGDRTNYGYTF
DNA: TGCGCCAGCAGCCAAGATGGGGACAGAACTAACTATGGCTACACCTTC
V: TRBV4-1
size: few
length: 16
J: TRBJ1-2
D: TRBD1

CDR3: CASSPVMAGELFF
DNA: TGTGCCAGCAGCCCGGTGATGGCCGGGGAGCTGTTTTTT
V: TRBV7-3
size: .
length: 13
J: TRBJ2-2
D: .

CDR3: CASRGQLQPQHF
DNA: TGTGCCAGCAGGGGACAACTTCAGCCCCAGCATTTT
V: TRBV28
size: .
length: 12
J: TRBJ1-5
D: .

CDR3: CAGEGTGGAGANVLTF
DNA: TGTGCCGGAGAAGGGACAGGGGGCGCTGGGGCCAACGTCCTGACTTTC
V: TRBV2
size: .
length: 16
J: TRBJ2-6
D: TRBD1

CDR3: CASSPRTGWETQYF
DNA: TGTGCCAGCTCACCTAGGACTGGGTGGGAGACCCAGTACTTC
V: TRBV18
size: few
length: 14
J: TRBJ2-5
D: .

CDR3: CASSPQGGGSGNTIYF
DNA: TGTGCCAGCAGTCCACAGGGGGGGGGCTCTGGAAACACCATATATTTT
V: TRBV27
size: .
length: 16
J: TRBJ1-3
D: TRBD1

CDR3: CASSPLSTNTEAFF
DNA: TGTGCCAGCTCACCGCTAAGTACTAACACTGAAGCTTTCTTT
V: TRBV18
size: .
length: 14
J: TRBJ1-1
D: .

CDR3: CASSSNDREGQPQHF
DNA: TGTGCCAGCAGCTCGAACGACAGGGAAGGCCAGCCCCAGCATTTT
V: TRBV5-8
size: .
length: 15
J: TRBJ1-5
D: TRBD1

CDR3: CASSLQGASVDEQFF
DNA: TGTGCCAGCTCACTACAGGGGGCCAGTGTGGATGAGCAGTTCTTC
V: TRBV18
size: .
length: 15
J: TRBJ2-1
D: TRBD1

CDR3: CASSRDRYSYEQYF
DNA: TGTGCCAGCAGCCGTGACAGATACTCCTACGAGCAGTACTTC
V: TRBV27
size: .
length: 14
J: TRBJ2-7
D: .

CDR3: CASTFGGREGIYEQYF
DNA: TGTGCCAGTACTTTCGGGGGGCGGGAGGGTATCTACGAGCAGTACTTC
V: TRBV19
size: .
length: 16
J: TRBJ2-7
D: TRBD2

CDR3: CAWGGRQGRQAF
DNA: TGTGCCTGGGGGGGCAGGCAGGGCCGGCAGGCCTTT
V: TRBV30
size: .
length: 12
J: TRBJ1-1
D: .

CDR3: CASSTGLAGGSASYNEQFF
DNA: TGCGCCAGCAGCACCGGACTAGCGGGAGGAAGTGCCTCCTACAATGAGCAGTTCTTC
V: TRBV4-1
size: .
length: 19
J: TRBJ2-1
D: TRBD2

CDR3: CASRPRTGGETQYF
DNA: TGTGCCAGCCGACCTAGGACAGGGGGAGAGACCCAGTACTTC
V: TRBV19
size: .
length: 14
J: TRBJ2-5
D: TRBD1

CDR3: CASSAGTSLYNEQFF
DNA: TGTGCCAGCAGCGCCGGGACTAGCCTATACAATGAGCAGTTCTTC
V: TRBV9
size: .
length: 15
J: TRBJ2-1
D: TRBD2

CDR3: CSVNRQGTNEQYF
DNA: TGCAGCGTTAACCGACAGGGGACGAACGAGCAGTACTTC
V: TRBV29-1
size: .
length: 13
J: TRBJ2-7
D: TRBD1

CDR3: CASSLVAGVVEQFF
DNA: TGTGCCAGCAGCTTAGTAGCGGGAGTGGTTGAGCAGTTCTTC
V: TRBV7-9
size: .
length: 14
J: TRBJ2-1
D: TRBD2

CDR3: CASSPDRGHEKLFF
DNA: TGTGCCAGCAGTCCGGACAGGGGGCATGAAAAACTGTTTTTT
V: TRBV2
size: .
length: 14
J: TRBJ1-4
D: TRBD1